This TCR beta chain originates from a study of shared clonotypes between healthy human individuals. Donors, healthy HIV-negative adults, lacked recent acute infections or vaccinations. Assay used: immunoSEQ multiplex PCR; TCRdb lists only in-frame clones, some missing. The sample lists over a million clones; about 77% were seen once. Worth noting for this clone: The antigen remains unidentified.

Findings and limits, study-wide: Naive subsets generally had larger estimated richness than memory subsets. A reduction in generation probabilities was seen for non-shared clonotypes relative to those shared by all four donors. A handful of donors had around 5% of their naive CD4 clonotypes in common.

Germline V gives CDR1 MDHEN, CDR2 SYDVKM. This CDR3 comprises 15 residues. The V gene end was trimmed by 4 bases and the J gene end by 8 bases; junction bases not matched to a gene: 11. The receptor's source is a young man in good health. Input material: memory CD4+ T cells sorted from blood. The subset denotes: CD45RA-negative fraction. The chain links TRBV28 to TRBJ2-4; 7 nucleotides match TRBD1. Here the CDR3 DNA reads TGTGCCAGCAGTTCCCCAACGGACAGGATGGACATTCAGTACTTC. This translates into CASSSPTDRMDIQYF.